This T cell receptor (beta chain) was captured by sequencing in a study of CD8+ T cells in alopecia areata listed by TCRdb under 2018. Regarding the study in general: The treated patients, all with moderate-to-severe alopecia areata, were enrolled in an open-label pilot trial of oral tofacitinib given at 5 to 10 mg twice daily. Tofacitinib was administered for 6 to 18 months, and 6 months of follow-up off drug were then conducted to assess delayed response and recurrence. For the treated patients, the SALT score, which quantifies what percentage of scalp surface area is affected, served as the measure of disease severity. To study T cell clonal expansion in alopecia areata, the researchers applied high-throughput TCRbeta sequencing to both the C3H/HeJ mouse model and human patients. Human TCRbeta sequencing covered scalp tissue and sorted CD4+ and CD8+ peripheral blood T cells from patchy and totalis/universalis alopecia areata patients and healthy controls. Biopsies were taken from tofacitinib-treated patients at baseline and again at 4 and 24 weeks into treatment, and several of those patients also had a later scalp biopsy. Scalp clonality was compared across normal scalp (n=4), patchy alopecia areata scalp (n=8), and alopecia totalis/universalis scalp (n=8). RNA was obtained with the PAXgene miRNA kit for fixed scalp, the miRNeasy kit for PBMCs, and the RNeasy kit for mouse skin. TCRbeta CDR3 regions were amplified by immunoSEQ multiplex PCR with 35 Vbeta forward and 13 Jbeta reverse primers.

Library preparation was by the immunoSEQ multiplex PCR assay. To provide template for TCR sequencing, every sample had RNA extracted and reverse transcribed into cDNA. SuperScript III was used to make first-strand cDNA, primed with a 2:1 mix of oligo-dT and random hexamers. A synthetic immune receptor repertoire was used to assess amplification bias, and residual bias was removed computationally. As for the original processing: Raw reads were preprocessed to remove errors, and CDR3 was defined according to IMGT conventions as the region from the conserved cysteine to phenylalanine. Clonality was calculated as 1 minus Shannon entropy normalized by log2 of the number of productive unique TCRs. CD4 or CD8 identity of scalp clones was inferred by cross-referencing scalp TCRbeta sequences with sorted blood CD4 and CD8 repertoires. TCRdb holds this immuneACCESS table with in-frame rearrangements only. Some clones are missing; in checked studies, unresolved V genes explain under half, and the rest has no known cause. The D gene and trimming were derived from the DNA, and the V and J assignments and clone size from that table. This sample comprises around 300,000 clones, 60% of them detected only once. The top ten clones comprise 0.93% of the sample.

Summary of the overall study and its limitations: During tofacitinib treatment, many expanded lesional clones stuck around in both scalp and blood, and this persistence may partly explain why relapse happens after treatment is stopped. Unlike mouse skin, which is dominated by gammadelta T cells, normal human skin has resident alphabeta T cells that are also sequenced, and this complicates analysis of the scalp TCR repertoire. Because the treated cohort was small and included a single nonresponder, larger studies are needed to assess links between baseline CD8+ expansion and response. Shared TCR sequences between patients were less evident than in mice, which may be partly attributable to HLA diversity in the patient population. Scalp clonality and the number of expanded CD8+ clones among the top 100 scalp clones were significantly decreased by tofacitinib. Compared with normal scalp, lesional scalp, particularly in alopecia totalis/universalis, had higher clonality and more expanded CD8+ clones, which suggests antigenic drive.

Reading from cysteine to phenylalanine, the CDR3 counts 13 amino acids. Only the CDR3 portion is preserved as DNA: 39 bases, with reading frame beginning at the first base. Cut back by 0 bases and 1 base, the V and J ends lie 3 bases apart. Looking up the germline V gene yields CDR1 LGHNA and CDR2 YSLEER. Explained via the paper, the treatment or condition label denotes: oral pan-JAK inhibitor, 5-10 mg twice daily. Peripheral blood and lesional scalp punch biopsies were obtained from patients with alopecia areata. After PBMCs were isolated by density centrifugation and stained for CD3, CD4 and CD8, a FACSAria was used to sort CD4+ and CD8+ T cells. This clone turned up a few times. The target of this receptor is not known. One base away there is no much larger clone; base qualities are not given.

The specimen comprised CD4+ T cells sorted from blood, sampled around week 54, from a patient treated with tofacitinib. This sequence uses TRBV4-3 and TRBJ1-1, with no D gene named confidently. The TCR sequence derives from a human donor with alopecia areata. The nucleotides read TGCGCCAGCAGCCAAGATTGGAACACTGAAGCTTTCTTT. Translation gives CASSQDWNTEAFF.